One sample yielded the 17 T cell receptor beta chains listed below, sequenced in a study of cytomegalovirus exposure and HLA in healthy donors. PCR involved 60 Vbeta and 13 Jbeta primers. Assay used: immunoSEQ multiplex PCR; TCRdb lists only in-frame clones, some missing. The top ten clones hold nearly 4.5% of a sample with 150,000 to 250,000 clones, 70% to 80% of them seen once. The sample taken for sequencing was PBMCs. The receptors originated from a woman aged 30 to 39 in good health and CMV-seropositive.

This rearrangement joins TRBV11-2 to TRBJ1-1, with a possible D match to TRBD1 (5 bases). Germline V gene sequence: CDR1 SGHAT, CDR2 FQNNGV. The CDR3 extends over 15 amino acids. The V gene lost 9 bases and the J gene lost 5 bases, with 22 bases spanning the gap. CDR3 nucleotide sequence: TGTGCCAGTTACTTCCCCACACGGGGGTGGACTGAAGCTTTCTTT. Encoded protein: CASYFPTRGWTEAFF. The full variable domain, in which reference TRBV11-2 and TRBJ1-1 provide the parts outside the CDR3, is EAGVAQSPRYKIIEKRQSVAFWCNPISGHATLYWYQQILGQGPKLLIQFQNNGVVDDSQLPKDRFSAERLKGVDSTLKIQPAKLEDSAVYLCASYFPTRGWTEAFFGQGTRLTVV.

Of note for this clone: Additional DNA sequences in this sample encode the identical CDR3. V is TRBV27 and J is TRBJ2-1, with 7 bases that match TRBD1. Germline CDR1 and CDR2: MNHEY and SMNVEV (reference sequence). The trim removed 6 bases at V and 1 base at J, leaving 6 bases unmatched. The CDR3 loop spans 15 amino acids. The CDR3 bases are TGTGCCAGCAGCAGTCGGGACAGTTCCTACAATGAGCAGTTCTTC. It is translated as CASSSRDSSYNEQFF.

The chain joins TRBV4-3 to TRBJ2-1; a weak D match, TRBD2 (5 bases). Deletions cut 0 bases from V and 4 bases from J, with 10 bases between. The CDR3 totals 15 residues. Germline CDR1 LGHNA, CDR2 YSLEER. CDR3 in amino acids: CASSQDGLGYNEQFF. CDR3 sequence (DNA): TGCGCCAGCAGCCAAGATGGACTCGGATACAATGAGCAGTTCTTC.

V usage is TRBV5-6 and J usage is TRBJ1-1; the match to TRBD1 covers 8 bases. The V gene's germline CDR1 is SGHDT and CDR2 YYEEEE. Trimming cost V 4 bases and J 2 bases; bases outside gene matches: 10. The CDR3 extends over 16 amino acids. The CDR3 protein is CASSEQGVPINTEAFF. Here the CDR3 DNA reads TGTGCCAGCAGCGAACAGGGGGTTCCGATCAACACTGAAGCTTTCTTT.

The rearrangement joins TRBV27 to TRBJ1-1; D unresolved. Germline V CDR1 and CDR2: MNHEY, SMNVEV (reference sequence). CDR3 length: 13 amino acids. Trimming removed 4 bases at V and 0 bases at J, with 6 bases between. The CDR3 nucleotides read TGTGCCAGCAGTTGGGCCATGAACACTGAAGCTTTCTTT. It translates to CASSWAMNTEAFF.

The chain links TRBV5-4 to TRBJ2-7; TRBD1 might be the D (6 bases). V was shortened by 4 bases and J by 6 bases, with 17 bases between the two germline ends. The germline V gene has CDR1 SGHNT and CDR2 YYREEE (reference sequence). The CDR3 spans 14 residues. The CDR3 DNA follows: TGTGCCAGCAGCCCGAGCCGGGACATCTCCGAGCAGTACTTC. Encoded protein: CASSPSRDISEQYF. The entire variable domain, with the rest obtained from reference TRBV5-4 and TRBJ2-7, is as follows: ETGVTQSPTHLIKTRGQQVTLRCSSQSGHNTVSWYQQALGQGPQFIFQYYREEENGRGNFPPRFSGLQFPNYSSELNVNALELDDSALYLCASSPSRDISEQYFGPGTRLTVT.

The chain uses TRBV2 and TRBJ2-7; a weak D match, TRBD1 (6 bases). The CDR3 runs 15 residues. V shed 7 bases and J shed 2 bases, with 18 bases lying between them. Per the germline V gene, CDR1 is SNHLY and CDR2 is FYNNEI. CDR3 sequence (DNA): TGTGCCAGCAAGGGACAACTCATAAAGGCCTACGAGCAGTACTTC. Protein: CASKGQLIKAYEQYF.

The gene calls are TRBV9 and TRBJ2-2; 7 bases line up with TRBD1. J lost 5 bases, V lost 1 base, and 5 bases had no gene match. The CDR3 is 15 amino acids. The germline gives CDR1 SGDLS, CDR2 YYNGEE. The CDR3 region is CASSVRTGTTGELFF. Here the CDR3 DNA reads TGTGCCAGCAGCGTACGGACAGGAACAACCGGGGAGCTGTTTTTT.

The CDR3: CASSIGFGDTYEQYF. DNA of the CDR3: TGTGCCAGTAGTATAGGATTCGGGGATACCTACGAGCAGTACTTC. The J gene is TRBJ2-7, the V gene TRBV19; tentatively, D is TRBD2 (5 bases). The V end lost 1 base, the J end lost 2 bases, and 12 bases lay between the germline ends. Per the germline V gene, CDR1 is LNHDA and CDR2 is SQIVND (reference sequence). The CDR3 covers 15 residues.

The chain has TRBV7-9 and TRBJ2-5, with D possibly being TRBD2 (6 bases). The CDR3 sequence is 15 residues long. V was trimmed by 5 bases and J by 5 bases, leaving 18 bases between them. The germline gives CDR1 SEHNR, CDR2 FQNEAQ (reference sequence). CDR3 in amino acids: CASSPTEMEGETQYF. In DNA form, the CDR3 reads TGTGCCAGCAGCCCTACTGAGATGGAGGGGGAGACCCAGTACTTC.

As for this clone: This same CDR3 is encoded by further DNA sequences in the sample. The chain uses TRBV6-5 and TRBJ2-1, with 11 bases matching TRBD2. The CDR3 is 15 residues long. Trimming at V came to 3 bases and at J to 6 bases, leaving 4 bases not matched to a gene. Germline V lookup: CDR1 MNHEY, CDR2 SVGAGI. For the CDR3, the DNA is TGTGCCAGCAGTTATGGCCTAGCGGGAGGCAATGAGCAGTTCTTC. It specifies CASSYGLAGGNEQFF.

This clone is a singleton in its sample. CDR3 loop: CASSLSTENEQYF. In nucleotides, the CDR3 is TGTGCCAGCAGTTTATCGACAGAAAACGAGCAGTACTTC. The chain recombines TRBV27 with TRBJ2-7, with D perhaps TRBD1 (5 bases). This CDR3 region has 13 residues. Germline assignment: CDR1 MNHEY and CDR2 SMNVEV (reference sequence). Trimming took off 0 bases at V and 5 bases at J, with 8 bases between the two ends.

The chain uses TRBV5-6 and TRBJ2-2; a weak D match, TRBD2 (6 bases). The germline CDR1 and CDR2 sequences are SGHDT and YYEEEE. The CDR3 totals 14 residues. Trimming stripped 1 base from V and 6 bases from J, with 10 bases between. In nucleotides, the CDR3 is TGTGCCAGCAGCTTGCGGGGGAGTGCCGGGGAGCTGTTTTTT. This gives the protein CASSLRGSAGELFF.

The chain combines TRBV19 with TRBJ1-1; D gene ambiguous. V lost 6 bases to trimming and J lost 5 bases, with 10 bases between them. The germline CDR1 and CDR2 sequences are LNHDA and SQIVND (reference sequence). The CDR3 is 12 residues long. The CDR3 DNA is TGTGCCAGTAGGACTGGAAGGACTGAAGCTTTCTTT. Translating gives CASRTGRTEAFF.

The chain is built from TRBV6-5 and TRBJ2-1, with 8 nucleotides matching TRBD2. CDR1 MNHEY and CDR2 SVGAGI come from the germline V gene. The CDR3 spans 15 residues. The V and J ends lost 2 bases and 5 bases, in that order; junction bases with no gene match: 5. In nucleotides, the CDR3 is TGTGCCAGCAGTTACCGCCTAGCGGGTAACAATGAGCAGTTCTTC. It yields the protein CASSYRLAGNNEQFF.

This chain uses TRBV29-1 with TRBJ1-2; D may be TRBD1 (5 bases). The CDR3 spans 13 residues. The V gene's germline CDR1 is SQVTM and CDR2 ANQGSEA. Trimming cost V 3 bases and J 4 bases, with 12 bases left between them. CDR3 sequence: CSVDVGGGYGYTF. CDR3 sequence (DNA): TGCAGCGTTGACGTGGGGGGTGGCTATGGCTACACCTTC.

CDR3 nucleotide sequence: TGTGCCAGCAGCACCCAGCGGGGAAAAACAGATACGCAGTATTTT. Its protein product is CASSTQRGKTDTQYF. V usage is TRBV7-2 and J usage is TRBJ2-3, with TRBD2 matching over 7 bases. V lost 5 bases, J lost 3 bases, and 8 bases stayed unmatched. This CDR3 spans 15 amino acids. The germline CDR1 and CDR2 sequences are SGHTA and FQGNSA.